This TCR beta chain derives from a study of T cells in Graves' hyperthyroidism and ophthalmopathy. As regards this clonotype: No antigen is known for it.

Researchers amplified the TCR beta CDR3 regions from RNA transcripts. Initially, a first-round RT-PCR of the TCR CDR3 employed the HTBI primer set. TCRdb independently ran MiXCR on the multiplex PCR reads; one entry per CDR3 protein. The table shows more than 650,000 distinct CDR3 sequences, with around 15% occurring only once. Whole-study results and caveats: Ophthalmopathy prediction by the model preceded onset by a median approximately six months.

V lost 5 bases and J lost 4, with 9 bases in between. The CDR3 totals 11 residues. Looked up from germline, CDR1 is SQVTM and CDR2 is ANQGSEA. The clonotype was recovered from a woman between 18 and 30 years old with Graves' hyperthyroidism. Sequenced: blood. The chain links TRBV29-1 to TRBJ2-7; D is possibly TRBD1 (5 bases). CDR3 sequence reads: CSVRRDYEQYF. For the CDR3, the DNA is TGCAGCGTTCGCAGGGATTACGAGCAGTACTTC.